Listed here are 14 T cell receptor beta chains from one sample, sequenced in a study of T-cell reconstitution after alpha-beta-depleted transplantation in children. Unique molecular identifiers were used to barcode this TCRbeta library. TCRdb passed the PCR reads through MiXCR, listing each CDR3 protein once. Of approximately 980,000 distinct CDR3 sequences listed, about 31% are singletons. The sequenced sample was PBMCs, mostly from graft donor cells, obtained 360 days after TCRalphabeta/CD19-depleted stem cell transplant. These receptors were taken from a boy under three years old who had a stem cell transplant for SCID, so the T cells may come from the graft donor.

The chain links TRBV6-1 to TRBJ1-2; TRBD1 matches 7 bases. CDR1 and CDR2 from the germline V gene are MNHNS and SASEGT. V shed 0 bases and J 6 bases; nucleotides not matched to a gene: 1. This CDR3 is built from 13 residues. The CDR3 sequence: CASSEARGDGYTF. The CDR3 DNA follows: TGTGCCAGCAGTGAAGCCAGGGGGGATGGCTACACCTTC.

The chain links TRBV20-1 to TRBJ2-1, with 9 bases fitting TRBD2. V dropped 6 bases and J dropped 3; count of bases not matched to a gene: 9. Germline V gives CDR1 DFQATT, CDR2 SNEGSKA (reference sequence). The CDR3 spans 15 residues. The CDR3 protein is CSALLSGGNYNEQFF. The CDR3 DNA sequence: TGCAGTGCCCTTCTAAGCGGGGGGAACTACAATGAGCAGTTCTTC.

This clonotype was picked up a small number of times. This sequence joins TRBV7-8 and TRBJ2-7; either TRBD1 or TRBD2 may fit D (5 bases each). Trimming pared 1 base from V and 6 bases from J, leaving 13 bases between. Germline V gives CDR1 SGHVS, CDR2 FQNEAQ. The CDR3 covers 14 residues. The CDR3 sequence: CASSLGDGLSEQYF. In DNA, the CDR3 is TGTGCCAGCAGCTTAGGGGACGGACTTAGCGAGCAGTACTTC.

The rearrangement uses TRBV6-5 and TRBJ2-7; D possibly matches TRBD1 or TRBD2 (5 bases each). This CDR3 is 14 amino acids long. Trimming left V 1 base short and J 2 bases short, with 9 bases between. The germline gives CDR1 MNHEY, CDR2 SVGAGI. In nucleotides, the CDR3 is TGTGCCAGCAGTTACTTGGGGGATCCCTACGAGCAGTACTTC. Translation: CASSYLGDPYEQYF.

Comment on this clonotype: Relative to the germline gene, one junction end is altered; a read error may explain this. The genes are TRBV20-1 and TRBJ2-1; 9 bases map to TRBD1. The CDR3 has 11 residues. CDR1 and CDR2 from the germline V gene are DFQATT and SNEGSKA (reference sequence). The CDR3 loop reads CSAEGRDRVPF. In DNA, the CDR3 is TGCAGTGCTGAAGGCCGGGACAGGGTTCCCTTC.

This clonotype appeared a few times. The rearrangement joins TRBV7-6 to TRBJ2-5, with 7 bases identical to TRBD2. V lost 3 bases to trimming and J lost 7 bases; unmatched junction nucleotides: 11. Per germline, CDR1 SGHVS and CDR2 FNYEAQ. This CDR3 is 15 amino acids long. CDR3 sequence reads: CASSLLAETLLTQYF. The CDR3 DNA follows: TGTGCCAGCAGCTTGCTAGCGGAGACATTACTGACCCAGTACTTC.

The chain uses TRBV5-5 and TRBJ2-2; 8 nucleotides match TRBD2. Germline-derived CDR1 and CDR2 are SGHKS and YYEKEE (reference sequence). The CDR3 has 16 residues. Trimming removed 5 bases from V and 3 bases from J; junction bases left unmatched: 9. The CDR3 reads CASSLGLAGYTGELFF. In DNA form, the CDR3 reads TGTGCCAGCAGTTTAGGGCTAGCGGGTTACACCGGGGAGCTGTTTTTT.

This clonotype was picked up a small number of times. The rearrangement uses TRBV7-6 and TRBJ2-1, with D possibly matching TRBD1 (6 bases). CDR1 is SGHVS and CDR2 is FNYEAQ in the germline V gene. The V end was cut by 4 bases, the J end by 7 bases, with 11 bases between. The CDR3 sequence is 13 residues long. This chain's CDR3 is CASSSLQGNEQFF. CDR3 DNA sequence: TGTGCCAGCAGCTCCCTACAGGGTAATGAGCAGTTCTTC.

This clonotype appeared a few times. The gene calls are TRBV2 and TRBJ2-1, with D hard to call. The germline gives CDR1 SNHLY, CDR2 FYNNEI. Deletions cut 2 bases from V and 10 bases from J, with 12 bases between. CDR3 size: 13 residues. The CDR3 reads CASSEWFEGEQFF. In nucleotides, the CDR3 is TGTGCCAGCAGTGAATGGTTTGAAGGGGAGCAGTTCTTC.

V is TRBV28 and J is TRBJ2-7; D is unresolved. The CDR3 spans 13 residues. Trimming cost V 1 base and J 2 bases, with 6 bases left between them. Germline V gives CDR1 MDHEN, CDR2 SYDVKM. CDR3 in amino acids: CASSLFNAYEQYF. In DNA, the CDR3 is TGTGCCAGCAGTTTATTTAACGCCTACGAGCAGTACTTC.

CDR3 DNA: TGTGCCAGCAGTTCGGCCGGACAGGGCCTCACAGATACGCAGTATTTT. Amino acid sequence: CASSSAGQGLTDTQYF. This chain joins TRBV28 and TRBJ2-3; 8 nucleotides line up with TRBD1. This CDR3 contains 16 residues. V shed 4 bases and J 2 bases; nucleotides not matched to a gene: 8. The germline gives CDR1 MDHEN, CDR2 SYDVKM.

Ten or more counts support this clonotype. The J gene is TRBJ2-3, the V gene TRBV9, with a possible D match to TRBD1 (6 bases). Germline V gene data show CDR1 as SGDLS and CDR2 as YYNGEE. This CDR3 is built from 16 residues. Deletions cut 5 bases from V and 0 bases from J, with 16 bases between. The CDR3 DNA sequence: TGTGCCAGCAGTCCTGGACAGTCGTCTAGCACAGATACGCAGTATTTT. The encoded protein is CASSPGQSSSTDTQYF.

This clonotype occurred a few times. This chain uses TRBV13 with TRBJ2-7; D is perhaps TRBD1 (5 bases). The germline CDR1 and CDR2 sequences are PRHDT and FYEKMQ (reference sequence). CDR3 length: 13 residues. V dropped 6 bases and J dropped 2 bases, with 11 bases sitting between them. The CDR3: CASSQTGPYEQYF. The CDR3 DNA reads as TGTGCCAGCAGTCAAACAGGACCCTACGAGCAGTACTTC.

This clonotype was recorded at least ten times. This chain joins TRBV27 and TRBJ1-6; 8 bases match TRBD1. This CDR3 spans 14 amino acids. V was pared by 3 bases and J by 10 bases, with 5 bases of the junction left unmatched. Germline V gene sequence: CDR1 MNHEY, CDR2 SMNVEV (reference sequence). CDR3 in amino acids: CASSLTGVESPLHF. Here the CDR3 DNA reads TGTGCCAGCAGTTTGACAGGGGTAGAGTCACCCCTCCACTTT.